This TCR beta chain was recovered during a study of blood T cell repertoires in COVID-19. Study background: The samples span acute and convalescent COVID-19 from the United States, Italy and Spain.

This clone occurred a few times. Here immunoSEQ multiplex PCR was the method, and the copy in TCRdb shows in-frame clones only, minus some. The data show tens of thousands of clones, more than 65% seen once. The clonotype comes from a man aged 65 to 79 with COVID-19, enrolled during active disease. Sequencing used peripheral blood.

CDR3 protein: CASSSGPDTEAFF. The CDR3 coding sequence is TGTGCCAGCAGCTCTGGGCCCGACACTGAAGCTTTCTTT. V usage is TRBV5-5 and J usage is TRBJ1-1; D call uncertain. Germline values: CDR1 SGHKS, CDR2 YYEKEE (reference sequence). The V gene lost 3 bases and the J gene lost 3 bases, with 9 bases spanning the gap. The CDR3 runs to 13 residues. The full variable domain, with the rest looked up from reference TRBV5-5 and TRBJ1-1, is DAGVTQSPTHLIKTRGQQVTLRCSPISGHKSVSWYQQVLGQGPQFIFQYYEKEERGRGNFPDRFSARQFPNYSSELNVNALLLGDSALYLCASSSGPDTEAFFGQGTRLTVV.